What follows describes a single T cell receptor beta chain. Germline loops: CDR1 SGHNT, CDR2 YYREEE (reference sequence). CDR3 length equals 13 residues. The ends were cut back, 0 bases at V and 10 bases at J, with 13 bases in the middle. TCRdb fed the RT-PCR reads into MiXCR, producing one record per CDR3 protein. The sample yields almost 700,000 distinct CDR3 sequences, over 12% seen once. The sample taken for sequencing was memory CD4+ T cells from blood. This chain connects TRBV5-4 to TRBJ1-1; D not certain. This clonotype was sampled from a female donor in good health, serving as a healthy control. CDR3 in DNA: TGTGCCAGCAGCTTGGGACCAGAGGCGGGAGCTTTCTTT. Residues: CASSLGPEAGAFF. Full variable domain (rest looked up from reference TRBV5-4 and TRBJ1-1): ETGVTQSPTHLIKTRGQQVTLRCSSQSGHNTVSWYQQALGQGPQFIFQYYREEENGRGNFPPRFSGLQFPNYSSELNVNALELDDSALYLCASSLGPEAGAFFGQGTRLTVV.